The 9 T cell receptor beta chains given below trace back to one sample, sequenced in a study of lymphopenia after photon versus proton radiotherapy. The method was immunoSEQ multiplex PCR; TCRdb's version includes in-frame clones alone and lacks a portion of them. The table shows over 40,000 clones, with roughly nine tenths occurring only once. Here the sequenced sample was peripheral blood, taken from a patient treated with photon-based radiotherapy. These TCRs come from a woman aged 35 to 49 with cholangiocarcinoma.

This chain joins TRBV15 and TRBJ2-3; tentative D call: TRBD2 (5 bases). The CDR3 is 13 residues long. The germline V gene encodes CDR1 LNHNV and CDR2 YYDKDF (reference sequence). The V end was cut by 4 bases, the J end by 9 bases, with 14 bases between. CDR3 in amino acids: CATSTASGGTQYF. The CDR3 region has the DNA TGTGCCACCAGCACCGCCTCCGGCGGGACGCAGTATTTT.

The J gene is TRBJ1-5, the V gene TRBV19; TRBD1 aligns across 8 bases. The CDR3 totals 14 residues. In germline, CDR1 is LNHDA, CDR2 SQIVND (reference sequence). The ends lost 2 bases at V and 5 bases at J; junction bases unmatched: 2. This chain's CDR3 is CASSIRDRYQPQHF. CDR3 coding DNA: TGTGCCAGTAGTATAAGGGACAGGTATCAGCCCCAGCATTTT.

The gene calls are TRBV4-1 and TRBJ1-5; D is unclear. Between the trimmed V and J ends, which lost 0 bases and 6 bases, there was a span of 6 bases. CDR3 length equals 13 residues. CDR1 and CDR2 from the germline V gene are MGHRA and YSYEKL. CDR3 bases: TGCGCCAGCAGCCAAGATACTTCTCAGCCCCAGCATTTT. This sequence encodes CASSQDTSQPQHF.

The chain uses TRBV9 and TRBJ2-1, with D possibly TRBD2 on 6 matching bases. In germline, CDR1 is SGDLS, CDR2 YYNGEE. There are 16 residues in the CDR3. V lost 4 bases and J lost 4, with 18 bases in between. The CDR3 DNA is TGTGCCAGCAGCCGGAGTCGGGGGACCTCTTACAATGAGCAGTTCTTC. It is translated as CASSRSRGTSYNEQFF.

The genes are TRBV30 and TRBJ1-4; tentative D call: TRBD1 (6 bases). The CDR3 sequence is 14 residues long. Germline V gene sequence: CDR1 GTSNPN, CDR2 SVGIG (reference sequence). The V end was cut by 7 bases, the J end by 7 bases, with 19 bases between. CDR3 DNA: TGTGCCTATACCCGCGGGGGGGCTGGTGAAAAACTGTTTTTT. As protein: CAYTRGGAGEKLFF.

This clone was picked up one time. This chain connects TRBV5-1 to TRBJ2-7, with D perhaps matching TRBD1 (7 bases). The V gene lost 4 bases and the J gene lost 6 bases, with 20 bases spanning the gap. Germline V gene lookup returns CDR1 SGHRS and CDR2 YFSETQ. The CDR3 covers 15 residues. The CDR3 DNA is TGCGCCAGCAGCCCGTTACACAGACAGGGAGGCGAGCAGTACTTC. Protein product: CASSPLHRQGGEQYF.

The chain carries TRBV5-1 and TRBJ2-7, with D hard to call. The CDR3 length is 14 residues. The V and J ends lost 0 bases and 6 bases respectively, with 13 bases between them. Germline V gives CDR1 SGHRS, CDR2 YFSETQ. The CDR3 protein is CASSLEGAPGEQYF. CDR3 nucleotide sequence: TGCGCCAGCAGCTTGGAGGGTGCTCCCGGCGAGCAGTACTTC.

The J gene is TRBJ1-2, the V gene TRBV6-5, with D possibly TRBD1 on 6 matching bases. The CDR3 runs to 13 residues. Per the germline V gene, CDR1 is MNHEY and CDR2 is SVGAGI. V lost 5 bases to trimming and J lost 6 bases, with 13 bases between them. The chain's CDR3 is CASSQDSLDGYTF. The CDR3, as DNA: TGTGCCAGCAGTCAGGACAGTCTTGATGGCTACACCTTC.

The chain carries TRBV10-3 and TRBJ1-5; 7 positions agree with TRBD1. The CDR3 totals 14 residues. CDR1 is ENHRY, CDR2 SYGVKD, per germline. The V gene end was trimmed by 4 bases and the J gene end by 3 bases; junction bases not matched to a gene: 3. CDR3 sequence reads: CAISGQGLNQPQHF. CDR3 sequence (DNA): TGTGCCATCAGTGGACAGGGACTCAATCAGCCCCAGCATTTT.